This is a list of T cell receptor beta chains from one sample in a study of shared clonotypes between healthy human individuals. Here immunoSEQ multiplex PCR was the method, and the copy in TCRdb shows in-frame clones only, minus some. The table has about 490,000 clones, approximately 84% seen once. The material sequenced was PBMCs. Source of these receptors: a woman aged 40 to 49 in good health. Some clones in this sample may be carry-over from other donors' samples. CDR3s include the opening cysteine and the closing phenylalanine or tryptophan. The D gene is left open where the match is weak. For some rows the clone size is stated as once, few or many, or as a class when expanded; others skip it.

j_gene: TRBJ2-7; d_gene: NA; abundance: NA; v_gene: TRBV7-8; CDR3aa: CASSLGGVDEQYF; CDR3nt: TGTGCCAGCAGCTTAGGCGGAGTCGACGAGCAGTACTTC
j_gene: TRBJ1-1; d_gene: NA; abundance: NA; v_gene: TRBV4-1; CDR3aa: CASSQGGAGMLGTEAFF; CDR3nt: TGCGCCAGCAGCCAGGGGGGGGCCGGAATGTTGGGCACTGAAGCTTTCTTT
j_gene: TRBJ2-5; d_gene: TRBD2; abundance: many; v_gene: TRBV5-1; CDR3aa: CASSFTLAEETQYF; CDR3nt: TGCGCCAGCAGCTTCACCCTAGCGGAAGAGACCCAGTACTTC
j_gene: TRBJ1-1; d_gene: NA; abundance: NA; v_gene: TRBV18; CDR3aa: CASSPPDGWTEAFF; CDR3nt: TGTGCCAGCTCACCACCGGACGGGTGGACTGAAGCTTTCTTT
j_gene: TRBJ2-5; d_gene: NA; abundance: NA; v_gene: TRBV2; CDR3aa: CASSPVQGETQYF; CDR3nt: TGTGCCAGCAGCCCCGTGCAGGGGGAGACCCAGTACTTC
j_gene: TRBJ1-1; d_gene: NA; abundance: NA; v_gene: TRBV30; CDR3aa: CAWSVLGRAEAFF; CDR3nt: TGTGCCTGGAGTGTACTAGGGAGAGCTGAAGCTTTCTTT
j_gene: TRBJ2-3; d_gene: NA; abundance: NA; v_gene: TRBV6-1; CDR3aa: CASREGLGTGVNTQYF; CDR3nt: TGTGCCAGCAGGGAAGGGCTAGGCACGGGGGTTAATACGCAGTATTTT
j_gene: TRBJ2-7; d_gene: NA; abundance: once; v_gene: TRBV5-8; CDR3aa: CASSFGRTYEQYF; CDR3nt: TGTGCCAGCAGCTTCGGGCGGACCTACGAGCAGTACTTC
j_gene: TRBJ2-1; d_gene: TRBD1; abundance: once; v_gene: TRBV2; CDR3aa: CASRYGQGVLNEQFF; CDR3nt: TGTGCCAGCAGATACGGACAGGGTGTCCTGAATGAGCAGTTCTTC
j_gene: TRBJ2-3; d_gene: TRBD2; abundance: NA; v_gene: TRBV30; CDR3aa: CAWSAPLAGGPSTDTQYF; CDR3nt: TGTGCCTGGAGTGCTCCACTAGCGGGAGGGCCGAGCACAGATACGCAGTATTTT
j_gene: TRBJ2-1; d_gene: TRBD2; abundance: NA; v_gene: TRBV10-3; CDR3aa: CATGLAGGNEQFF; CDR3nt: TGTGCCACGGGACTAGCGGGAGGAAATGAGCAGTTCTTC
j_gene: TRBJ2-2; d_gene: TRBD2; abundance: NA; v_gene: TRBV6-4; CDR3aa: CASSEDPAGGFGELFF; CDR3nt: TGTGCCAGCAGTGAAGACCCAGCGGGAGGGTTCGGGGAGCTGTTTTTT
j_gene: TRBJ1-2; d_gene: TRBD1; abundance: NA; v_gene: TRBV28; CDR3aa: CASRDERDRGVYGYTF; CDR3nt: TGTGCCAGCAGGGACGAAAGGGACAGGGGCGTCTATGGCTACACCTTC
j_gene: TRBJ2-5; d_gene: NA; abundance: NA; v_gene: TRBV28; CDR3aa: CASRDAIQETQYF; CDR3nt: TGTGCCAGCCGGGACGCAATCCAAGAGACCCAGTACTTC
j_gene: TRBJ1-6; d_gene: NA; abundance: NA; v_gene: TRBV30; CDR3aa: CAWRGYSYNSPLHF; CDR3nt: TGTGCCTGGAGAGGATACTCCTATAATTCACCCCTCCACTTT
j_gene: TRBJ1-2; d_gene: NA; abundance: NA; v_gene: TRBV9; CDR3aa: CASSALGTAPRGYTF; CDR3nt: TGTGCCAGCAGCGCCCTGGGGACGGCCCCCCGTGGCTACACCTTC
j_gene: TRBJ2-1; d_gene: TRBD2; abundance: NA; v_gene: TRBV12-5; CDR3aa: CASGLLVGTSGRAGYEQFF; CDR3nt: TGTGCTAGTGGTTTGTTGGTCGGGACTAGCGGGAGGGCCGGGTATGAGCAGTTCTTC
j_gene: TRBJ2-2; d_gene: NA; abundance: NA; v_gene: TRBV7-9; CDR3aa: CASSPGALSPGELFF; CDR3nt: TGTGCCAGCAGTCCCGGGGCTCTATCCCCCGGGGAGCTGTTTTTT
j_gene: TRBJ2-7; d_gene: TRBD2; abundance: NA; v_gene: TRBV5-5; CDR3aa: CASSFGLAAAYEQYF; CDR3nt: TGTGCCAGCAGCTTTGGACTAGCGGCGGCGTACGAGCAGTACTTC
j_gene: TRBJ1-1; d_gene: NA; abundance: NA; v_gene: TRBV10-3; CDR3aa: CAISESGQNTEAFF; CDR3nt: TGTGCCATCAGTGAATCTGGACAGAACACTGAAGCTTTCTTT
j_gene: TRBJ2-7; d_gene: NA; abundance: NA; v_gene: TRBV7-8; CDR3aa: CASSLVSSDYTFYEQYF; CDR3nt: TGTGCCAGCAGCTTAGTCTCGTCGGACTACACTTTCTACGAGCAGTACTTC
j_gene: TRBJ1-2; d_gene: NA; abundance: NA; v_gene: TRBV6-1; CDR3aa: CASSLNREGDGYTF; CDR3nt: TGTGCCAGCAGCTTGAACAGGGAAGGCGATGGCTACACCTTC
j_gene: TRBJ1-1; d_gene: TRBD1; abundance: NA; v_gene: TRBV6-6; CDR3aa: CASSQGQGQNTEAFF; CDR3nt: TGTGCCAGCAGCCAAGGACAGGGCCAGAACACTGAAGCTTTCTTT
j_gene: TRBJ2-7; d_gene: NA; abundance: NA; v_gene: TRBV6-6; CDR3aa: CASSFNYEQYF; CDR3nt: TGTGCCAGCAGTTTTAACTACGAGCAGTACTTC
j_gene: TRBJ2-1; d_gene: NA; abundance: medium-sized; v_gene: TRBV2; CDR3aa: CASTPTVEQFF; CDR3nt: TGTGCCAGCACCCCGACGGTTGAGCAGTTCTTC
j_gene: TRBJ2-1; d_gene: TRBD2; abundance: NA; v_gene: TRBV9; CDR3aa: CASSKTSGRVYNEQFF; CDR3nt: TGTGCCAGCAGCAAGACTAGCGGGAGAGTTTACAATGAGCAGTTCTTC
j_gene: TRBJ1-5; d_gene: NA; abundance: NA; v_gene: TRBV7-8; CDR3aa: CASSSQGEGDQPQHF; CDR3nt: TGTGCCAGCAGCTCTCAGGGAGAGGGGGATCAGCCCCAGCATTTT
j_gene: TRBJ1-6; d_gene: NA; abundance: NA; v_gene: TRBV30; CDR3aa: CAWGGNRDSPLHF; CDR3nt: TGTGCCTGGGGGGGAAACAGGGATTCACCCCTCCACTTT
j_gene: TRBJ1-3; d_gene: NA; abundance: NA; v_gene: TRBV5-1; CDR3aa: CASSTEGGTGNTIYF; CDR3nt: TGCGCCAGCAGCACCGAAGGGGGGACTGGAAACACCATATATTTT
j_gene: TRBJ2-6; d_gene: NA; abundance: once; v_gene: TRBV5-5; CDR3aa: CASSQEGSGANVLTF; CDR3nt: TGTGCCAGCAGCCAAGAGGGGTCTGGGGCCAACGTCCTGACTTTC
j_gene: TRBJ1-2; d_gene: NA; abundance: once; v_gene: TRBV2; CDR3aa: CASRDGPNYGYTF; CDR3nt: TGTGCCAGCAGGGATGGCCCTAACTATGGCTACACCTTC
j_gene: TRBJ1-2; d_gene: NA; abundance: NA; v_gene: TRBV28; CDR3aa: CASLMGGVNYGYTF; CDR3nt: TGTGCCAGTCTTATGGGGGGGGTGAACTATGGCTACACCTTC
j_gene: TRBJ1-2; d_gene: NA; abundance: NA; v_gene: TRBV9; CDR3aa: CASSVAQGNYGYTF; CDR3nt: TGTGCCAGCAGCGTAGCTCAGGGGAACTATGGCTACACCTTC
j_gene: TRBJ2-7; d_gene: NA; abundance: NA; v_gene: TRBV5-1; CDR3aa: CASSLMSGPSYEQYF; CDR3nt: TGCGCCAGCAGCTTGATGTCAGGGCCGTCCTACGAGCAGTACTTC
j_gene: TRBJ2-1; d_gene: TRBD1; abundance: NA; v_gene: TRBV5-4; CDR3aa: CASSLPGQGHNEQFF; CDR3nt: TGTGCCAGCAGCTTGCCGGGACAGGGCCACAATGAGCAGTTCTTC
j_gene: TRBJ2-4; d_gene: TRBD1; abundance: NA; v_gene: TRBV28; CDR3aa: CASTERQGAKNIQYF; CDR3nt: TGTGCCAGCACCGAGAGACAGGGGGCCAAAAACATTCAGTACTTC
j_gene: TRBJ2-3; d_gene: NA; abundance: NA; v_gene: TRBV7-9; CDR3aa: CASSSYLAGEGTQYF; CDR3nt: TGTGCCAGCAGCTCCTACTTGGCAGGGGAAGGTACGCAGTATTTT